The present T cell receptor beta chain was sequenced within a study of T cell responses to AZD1222 COVID-19 vaccine. Notes on the study in general: With two AZD1222 doses given, Spike-specific TCR breadth and depth both rose. Donors skewed white British and female; clonal diversity was possibly underestimated.

Pooling was applied to second doses at about 4 or about 12 weeks. Some clones are missing from TCRdb's copy, which holds only in-frame ones; the method was immunoSEQ multiplex PCR. Of 130,000 or so clones listed, 75% to 95% are singletons. This clone was observed once. Its antigen remains unknown. The CDR3 sequence is 17 residues long. CDR1 is SGDLS and CDR2 is YYNGEE in the germline V gene. V lost 4 bases, J lost 5 bases, and 19 bases lay in between. Material: peripheral blood, obtained 28 days after the second AZD1222 dose. The clonotype originates from an adult who received the AZD1222 COVID-19 vaccine. This rearrangement joins TRBV9 to TRBJ1-6; D possibly corresponds to TRBD1 (6 bases). The CDR3 region is CASSSPRGNRDNSPLHF. In nucleotides, the CDR3 is TGTGCCAGCAGCTCACCACGGGGAAACAGGGATAATTCACCCCTCCACTTT.